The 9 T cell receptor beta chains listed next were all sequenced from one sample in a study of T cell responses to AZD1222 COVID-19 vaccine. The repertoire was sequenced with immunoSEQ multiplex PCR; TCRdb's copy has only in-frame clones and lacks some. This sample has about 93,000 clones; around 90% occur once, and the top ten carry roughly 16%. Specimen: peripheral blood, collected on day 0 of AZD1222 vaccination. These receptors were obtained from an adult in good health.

CDR3 residues: CSVGLEGGSNQPQHF. The CDR3 coding sequence is TGCAGCGTGGGGCTTGAAGGAGGGAGCAATCAGCCCCAGCATTTT. This rearrangement joins TRBV29-1 to TRBJ1-5; possible D gene TRBD1, 5 bases. The CDR3 is 15 amino acids. Germline CDR1 is SQVTM and CDR2 is ANQGSEA. Trimming removed 6 bases at V and 1 base at J, with 16 bases between.

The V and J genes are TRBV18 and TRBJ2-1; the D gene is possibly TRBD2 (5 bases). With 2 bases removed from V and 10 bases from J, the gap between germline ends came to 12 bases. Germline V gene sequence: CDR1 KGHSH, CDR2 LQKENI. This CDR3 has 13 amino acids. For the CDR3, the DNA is TGTGCCAGCTCACCAGAAGCGGCTTGGGAGCAGTTCTTC. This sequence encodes CASSPEAAWEQFF.

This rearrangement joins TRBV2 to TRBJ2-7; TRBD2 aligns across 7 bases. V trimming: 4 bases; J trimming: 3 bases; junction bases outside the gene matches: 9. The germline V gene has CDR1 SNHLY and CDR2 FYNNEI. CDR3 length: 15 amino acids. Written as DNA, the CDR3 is TGTGCCAGCAGTGCCGGCGGGAGTTGGCACTACGAGCAGTACTTC. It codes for CASSAGGSWHYEQYF.

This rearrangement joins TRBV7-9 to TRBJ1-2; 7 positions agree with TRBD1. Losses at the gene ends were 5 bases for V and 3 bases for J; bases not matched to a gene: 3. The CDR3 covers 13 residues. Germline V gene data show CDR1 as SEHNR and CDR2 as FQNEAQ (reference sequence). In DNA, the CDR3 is TGTGCCAGCAGCGTCGACAGGGACTATGGCTACACCTTC. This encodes CASSVDRDYGYTF.

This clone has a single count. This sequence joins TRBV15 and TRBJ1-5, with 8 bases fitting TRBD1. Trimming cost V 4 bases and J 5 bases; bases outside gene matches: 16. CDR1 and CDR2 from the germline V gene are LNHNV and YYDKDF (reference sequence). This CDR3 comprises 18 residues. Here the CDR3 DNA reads TGTGCCACCAGCAACTATCCTCTCCAGGGGGCCTTAGATCAGCCCCAGCATTTT. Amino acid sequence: CATSNYPLQGALDQPQHF. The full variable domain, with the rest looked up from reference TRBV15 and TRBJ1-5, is DAMVIQNPRYQVTQFGKPVTLSCSQTLNHNVMYWYQQKSSQAPKLLFHYYDKDFNNEADTPDNFQSRRPNTSFCFLDIRSPGLGDTAMYLCATSNYPLQGALDQPQHFGDGTRLSIL.

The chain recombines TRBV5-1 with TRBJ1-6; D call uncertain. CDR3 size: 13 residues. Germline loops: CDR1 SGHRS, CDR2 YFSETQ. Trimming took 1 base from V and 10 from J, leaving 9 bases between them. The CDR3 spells CASSLTQESPLHF. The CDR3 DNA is TGCGCCAGCAGCTTGACCCAAGAATCACCCCTCCACTTT.

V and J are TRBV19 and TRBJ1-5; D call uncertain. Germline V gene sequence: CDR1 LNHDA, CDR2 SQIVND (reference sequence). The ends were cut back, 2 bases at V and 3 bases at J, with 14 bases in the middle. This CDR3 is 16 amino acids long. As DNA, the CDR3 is TGTGCCAGTAGTATACCCCCTGGGCTGAACAATCAGCCCCAGCATTTT. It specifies CASSIPPGLNNQPQHF.

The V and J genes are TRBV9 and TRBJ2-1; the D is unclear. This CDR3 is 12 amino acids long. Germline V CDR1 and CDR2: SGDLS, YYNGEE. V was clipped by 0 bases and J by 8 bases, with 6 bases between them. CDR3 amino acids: CASSVEFDEQFF. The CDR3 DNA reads TGTGCCAGCAGCGTAGAATTCGATGAGCAGTTCTTC.

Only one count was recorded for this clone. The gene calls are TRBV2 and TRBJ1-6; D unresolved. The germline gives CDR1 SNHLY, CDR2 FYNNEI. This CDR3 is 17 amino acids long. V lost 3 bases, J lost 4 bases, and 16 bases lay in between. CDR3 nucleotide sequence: TGTGCCAGCAGTGATGAAGTGGCAGCAGAATATAATTCACCCCTCCACTTT. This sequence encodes CASSDEVAAEYNSPLHF. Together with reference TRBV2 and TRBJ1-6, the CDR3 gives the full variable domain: EPEVTQTPSHQVTQMGQEVILRCVPISNHLYFYWYRQILGQKVEFLVSFYNNEISEKSEIFDDQFSVERPDGSNFTLKIRSTKLEDSAMYFCASSDEVAAEYNSPLHFGNGTRLTVT.